This T cell receptor beta chain was sequenced in a study of T cells in Graves' hyperthyroidism and ophthalmopathy. Study conclusions and caveats: Ophthalmopathy was distinguished from stable hyperthyroidism by 13 V-J signatures.

About this clonotype itself: Its antigen is still unknown.

Trimming stripped 3 bases from V and 3 bases from J, with 6 bases between. CDR3 length: 13 residues. Germline values: CDR1 ENHRY, CDR2 SYGVKD. Graves' hyperthyroidism was deemed stable given no ophthalmopathy progression within 18 months. The study excluded patients with uncontrolled infection, other autoimmune disease, pregnancy or lactation. Isolation of PBMCs was performed on 8.5 to 10 ml fresh peripheral blood. Researchers took RNA transcripts and amplified the TCR beta CDR3 regions from them. During a first-round RT-PCR of the TCR CDR3, the HTBI primer set was used. Each CDR3 protein gets one entry after TCRdb re-called the multiplex PCR reads with MiXCR. The sample records approximately 370,000 distinct CDR3 sequences, 14% to 15% being singletons.

V gene TRBV10-3 combines with J gene TRBJ1-5; perhaps TRBD1 as D (5 bases). The sample comprised blood. The clonotype comes from a woman younger than 45 with Graves' hyperthyroidism. CDR3 loop: CAISDRVNQPQHF. In DNA form, the CDR3 reads TGTGCCATCAGTGACAGGGTCAATCAGCCCCAGCATTTT.